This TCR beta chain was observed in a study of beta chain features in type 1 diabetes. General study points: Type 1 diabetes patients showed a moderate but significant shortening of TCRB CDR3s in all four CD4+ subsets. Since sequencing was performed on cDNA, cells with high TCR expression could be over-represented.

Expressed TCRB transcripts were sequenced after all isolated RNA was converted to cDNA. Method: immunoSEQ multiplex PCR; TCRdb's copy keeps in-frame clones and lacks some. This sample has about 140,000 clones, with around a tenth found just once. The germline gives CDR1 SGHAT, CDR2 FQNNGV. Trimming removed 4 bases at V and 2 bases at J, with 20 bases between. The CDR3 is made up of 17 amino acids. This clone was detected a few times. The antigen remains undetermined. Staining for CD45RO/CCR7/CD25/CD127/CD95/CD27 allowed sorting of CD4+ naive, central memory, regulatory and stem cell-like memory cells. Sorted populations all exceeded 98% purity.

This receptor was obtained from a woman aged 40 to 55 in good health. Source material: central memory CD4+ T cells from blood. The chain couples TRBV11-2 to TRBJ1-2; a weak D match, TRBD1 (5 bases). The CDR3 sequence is CASSSPNRQLLNYGYTF. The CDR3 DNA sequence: TGTGCCAGCAGCTCCCCAAATCGACAGTTGCTAAACTATGGCTACACCTTC.